This T cell receptor (beta chain) appears in the sequencing data of a study of blood T cell repertoires in COVID-19. The CDR3 runs to 12 residues. The germline V gene has CDR1 SQVTM and CDR2 ANQGSEA. The V and J ends lost 6 bases and 5 bases, in that order; junction bases with no gene match: 3. The authors' processing: It was from reference gene primer amplification that nucleated cell counts were estimated. Only in-frame clones appear in the TCRdb table, and some are missing; sequencing was by immunoSEQ multiplex PCR. V and J calls and clone size are copied from that table; D and trimming were computed from the DNA. The table records around 65,000 clones, approximately 80% of them present only once.

Input material: peripheral blood. The J gene is TRBJ1-1, the V gene TRBV29-1, with 10 bases matching TRBD1. The receptor was derived from a woman of 80 years or more with active or convalescent COVID-19. This CDR3 is CSVDRGGTEAFF. The CDR3 DNA follows: TGCAGCGTGGACAGGGGGGGGACTGAAGCTTTCTTT. The full variable domain, rest sourced from reference TRBV29-1 and TRBJ1-1, is SAVISQKPSRDICQRGTSLTIQCQVDSQVTMMFWYRQQPGQSLTLIATANQGSEATYESGFVIDKFPISRPNLTFSTLTVSNMSPEDSSIYLCSVDRGGTEAFFGQGTRLTVV.